The following is a T cell receptor beta chain sequence with its context. TCRdb's copy holds only in-frame clones and misses some; the assay was immunoSEQ multiplex PCR. Of some 410,000 clones in the sample, more than 75% were seen once. Cohort assignment relied on participant-reported clinical history. This sample is drawn from a study of blood T cell repertoires in COVID-19. V was pared by 8 bases and J by 5 bases, with 15 bases between. The germline gives CDR1 MNHEY, CDR2 SMNVEV (reference sequence). There are 13 residues in the CDR3. The chain employs TRBV27 and TRBJ2-5, with D tentatively TRBD2 (6 bases). The material sequenced was PBMCs or T cells enriched from blood (not recorded which). The sequence came from a woman under 40 with acute COVID-19. CDR3 DNA sequence: TGTGCCAGCCAGAAACGGGGGAGGGAGACCCAGTACTTC. Its translation: CASQKRGRETQYF.